This T cell receptor (beta chain) was found in a study of blood T cell repertoires in COVID-19. Here immunoSEQ multiplex PCR was the method, and the copy in TCRdb shows in-frame clones only, minus some. The repertoire has roughly 180,000 clones, over 70% of them found once; the top ten carry approximately 15%. The CDR3 has 13 residues. Trimming cost V 0 bases and J 7 bases, with 10 bases left between them. The germline V gene encodes CDR1 SGHNT and CDR2 YYREEE (reference sequence). The receptor's source is a man in his 60s with active or convalescent COVID-19. The chain carries TRBV5-4 and TRBJ1-1; D ambiguous. Sequenced input: peripheral blood. CDR3 in amino acids: CASSLGMDFEAFF. CDR3 bases: TGTGCCAGCAGCTTGGGAATGGACTTTGAAGCTTTCTTT. Full variable domain (rest looked up from reference TRBV5-4 and TRBJ1-1): ETGVTQSPTHLIKTRGQQVTLRCSSQSGHNTVSWYQQALGQGPQFIFQYYREEENGRGNFPPRFSGLQFPNYSSELNVNALELDDSALYLCASSLGMDFEAFFGQGTRLTVV.